This entry lists 29 T cell receptor beta chains sequenced from one sample in a study of T cell repertoires in cytomegalovirus infection. One entry per CDR3 protein results from TCRdb running MiXCR on the reads. Of roughly 230,000 distinct CDR3 sequences listed, about 17% are singletons. The source material was CD8+ T cells from PBMCs. These TCRs come from a human donor in good health (CMV status not recorded). Some clones in this sample may be carry-over from other donors' samples.

The V call is TRBV4-2, the J call TRBJ1-4; no clear D. The V end lost 0 bases, the J end lost 8 bases, and 7 bases lay between the germline ends. Germline CDR1 LGHNA, CDR2 YNFKEQ. The CDR3 has 13 amino acids. This chain's CDR3 is CASSQELVEKLFF. CDR3 bases: TGTGCCAGCAGCCAAGAACTAGTGGAAAAACTGTTTTTT.

The CDR3 region has the DNA TGTGCCAGCAGTTACCAACAGGGAACCACAGATACGCAGTATTTT. It translates to CASSYQQGTTDTQYF. This sequence joins TRBV6-5 and TRBJ2-3; tentative D call: TRBD1 (6 bases). CDR1 MNHEY and CDR2 SVGAGI come from the germline V gene. The CDR3 is 15 residues long. V was cut by 2 bases and J by 2 bases, with 11 bases left in between.

This clonotype appeared many times. The chain combines TRBV7-9 with TRBJ2-7; TRBD1 matches at 10 bases. The CDR3 has 18 residues. J gave up 1 base and V 6 bases, and 15 bases lay outside the gene matches. Germline V lookup: CDR1 SEHNR, CDR2 FQNEAQ (reference sequence). CDR3 coding DNA: TGTGCCAGCAGTTACCCTAAAGAAGACAGGGGGCGATCCTACGAGCAGTACTTC. It is translated as CASSYPKEDRGRSYEQYF.

The count of this clonotype is one. Just one base apart from a much larger clone, this may be a read error. The gene calls are TRBV7-6 and TRBJ1-4; D call uncertain. The CDR3 length is 15 residues. In germline, CDR1 is SGHVS, CDR2 FNYEAQ. Here the CDR3 DNA reads TGTGCCGGCAGCCTCCCGGGCCTTACTAATGAAAAACTGTTTTTT. It translates to CAGSLPGLTNEKLFF.

The V gene is TRBV6-8, the J gene TRBJ2-7; D is unresolved. The germline V and J ends were trimmed by 10 bases and 1 base, with 17 bases remaining between them. Looked up from germline, CDR1 is MNHGY and CDR2 is SAAAGT. This CDR3 contains 14 residues. The CDR3 coding sequence is TGTGCCACGGGCCCGGTGGGGTATTCCTACGAGCAGTACTTC. As protein: CATGPVGYSYEQYF.

This clonotype was detected many times. V gene TRBV7-2 combines with J gene TRBJ2-1; D gene unclear. Germline CDR1 and CDR2: SGHTA and FQGNSA. Trimming stripped 0 bases from V and 6 bases from J, with 12 bases between. The length of the CDR3 is 15 residues. The CDR3 protein is CASSLAGPIRNEQFF. CDR3 DNA: TGTGCCAGCAGCTTAGCAGGTCCAATCCGCAATGAGCAGTTCTTC.

The CDR3 DNA follows: TGCGCCAGCAGTCAACCCTGGGCACCGCGGCGGCCCCAGCATTTT. Protein: CASSQPWAPRRPQHF. This chain joins TRBV23-1 and TRBJ1-5; D call uncertain. TRBV23-1 is filed as an ORF, its function uncertain. Trimming took 2 bases from V and 9 from J, leaving 17 bases between them. The CDR3 is 15 amino acids.

The CDR3 sequence: CSASGETYNEQFF. The DNA for the CDR3 is TGCAGTGCTAGCGGGGAAACCTACAATGAGCAGTTCTTC. The chain is built from TRBV20-1 and TRBJ2-1; possibly TRBD2 for D (5 bases). CDR1 is DFQATT and CDR2 is SNEGSKA in the germline V gene (reference sequence). This CDR3 is built from 13 residues. V gave up 3 bases and J gave up 2 bases, with 8 bases separating them.

The table lists this clonotype with a few counts. A junction end diverges from the germline sequence, so it may reflect a read error. The chain has TRBV6-6 and TRBJ2-3, with a possible D match to TRBD1 (8 bases). The CDR3 consists of 17 residues. Per germline, CDR1 MNHNY and CDR2 SVGAGI (reference sequence). CDR3 DNA sequence: TGTGCCAGTAGTTCTCCAGGGGGCGGGGGAGGAACAGATACGCAGTATTTT. It translates to CASSSPGGGGGTDTQYF.

The table lists this clonotype with a few counts. The V gene is TRBV2, the J gene TRBJ2-1; no clear D gene. This CDR3 has 17 amino acids. The germline CDR1 and CDR2 sequences are SNHLY and FYNNEI. The V gene lost 7 bases and the J gene lost 1 base, with 20 bases spanning the gap. CDR3 in DNA: TGTGCCAGCATAGGGCTCGGCGGCCTAGGTTCCTACAATGAGCAGTTCTTC. Protein sequence: CASIGLGGLGSYNEQFF. The full variable domain, its missing parts supplied by reference TRBV2 and TRBJ2-1, is EPEVTQTPSHQVTQMGQEVILRCVPISNHLYFYWYRQILGQKVEFLVSFYNNEISEKSEIFDDQFSVERPDGSNFTLKIRSTKLEDSAMYFCASIGLGGLGSYNEQFFGPGTRLTVL.

This chain uses TRBV4-1 with TRBJ1-6; D is unresolved. In germline, CDR1 is MGHRA, CDR2 YSYEKL. V lost 4 bases and J lost 4, with 17 bases in between. The length of the CDR3 is 17 residues. This chain's CDR3 is CASSLKISTEYNSPLHF. DNA of the CDR3: TGCGCCAGCAGCCTCAAGATATCGACGGAATATAATTCACCCCTCCACTTT.

This clonotype was seen a few times. This sequence joins TRBV4-3 and TRBJ2-7; 8 bases fit TRBD2. Germline CDR1 and CDR2: LGHNA and YSLEER. V trimming: 1 base; J trimming: 3 bases; junction bases outside the gene matches: 5. CDR3 size: 15 residues. CDR3 nucleotide sequence: TGCGCCAGCAGCCAAGGCGCGGGGGGAAGCTACGAGCAGTACTTC. This encodes CASSQGAGGSYEQYF.

This clonotype has ten or more counts. The chain has TRBV7-9 and TRBJ2-7; 10 nucleotides line up with TRBD1. CDR1 SEHNR and CDR2 FQNEAQ come from the germline V gene (reference sequence). J lost 3 bases, V lost 5 bases, and 13 bases had no gene match. The CDR3 extends over 17 amino acids. CDR3 protein: CASSRRDRGLVFYEQYF. The CDR3, as DNA: TGTGCCAGCAGCCGACGGGACAGGGGTTTAGTTTTCTACGAGCAGTACTTC.

This chain joins TRBV5-6 and TRBJ2-3; TRBD2 agrees at 9 bases. V shed 0 bases and J 2 bases; nucleotides not matched to a gene: 4. Germline values: CDR1 SGHDT, CDR2 YYEEEE. The CDR3 consists of 16 residues. This CDR3 reads CASSLGGGLATDTQYF. The CDR3 nucleotides read TGTGCCAGCAGCTTGGGTGGGGGACTAGCCACAGATACGCAGTATTTT.

This clonotype was observed many times. This rearrangement joins TRBV7-9 to TRBJ2-1; tentatively, D is TRBD1 or TRBD2 (5 bases each). The CDR3 is made up of 15 amino acids. Trimming shortened V by 8 bases and J by 2 bases, and 16 bases separated the two germline ends. The V gene's germline CDR1 is SEHNR and CDR2 FQNEAQ (reference sequence). The CDR3 sequence is CASVLGERAYNEQFF. The CDR3 DNA reads as TGTGCCAGCGTCTTGGGGGAAAGGGCCTACAATGAGCAGTTCTTC.

This clonotype was seen repeatedly, ten times or more. The gene calls are TRBV7-8 and TRBJ1-4; D is ambiguous. Germline V gives CDR1 SGHVS, CDR2 FQNEAQ. CDR3 length: 15 residues. V was clipped by 5 bases and J by 4 bases, with 14 bases between them. The CDR3 here is CASSPHWVLNEKLFF. The CDR3, as DNA: TGTGCCAGCAGCCCCCATTGGGTACTTAATGAAAAACTGTTTTTT.

The chain uses TRBV6-6 and TRBJ2-5, with D hard to call. The CDR3 spans 15 residues. Germline values: CDR1 MNHNY, CDR2 SVGAGI (reference sequence). Trimming pared 6 bases from V and 1 base from J, leaving 15 bases between. In nucleotides, the CDR3 is TGTGCCAGCAGGCCGAACGGTCTGTTCCAAGAGACCCAGTACTTC. Its translation: CASRPNGLFQETQYF.

This clonotype was observed a handful of times. The gene calls are TRBV4-3 and TRBJ1-2; D might be TRBD1 (5 bases). Germline V lookup: CDR1 LGHNA, CDR2 YSLEER. Trimming took 0 bases from V and 6 from J, leaving 8 bases between them. CDR3 length: 13 amino acids. CDR3 DNA: TGCGCCAGCAGCCAAGATAGGGGCCATGGCTACACCTTC. Translated: CASSQDRGHGYTF.

This clonotype was observed a handful of times. DNA of the CDR3: TGTGCCACCAGCAGAGGATGGGCAGCTGGAAACACCATATATTTT. This sequence encodes CATSRGWAAGNTIYF. The chain links TRBV15 to TRBJ1-3; D is undetermined. Trimming removed 1 base at V and 2 bases at J, with 9 bases between. Germline CDR1 reads LNHNV; CDR2 reads YYDKDF (reference sequence). The CDR3 has 15 residues.

The chain carries TRBV15 and TRBJ2-7; no firm D call. The ends were cut back, 8 bases at V and 3 bases at J, with 14 bases in the middle. Germline loops: CDR1 LNHNV, CDR2 YYDKDF (reference sequence). The CDR3 spans 13 residues. CDR3 bases: TGTGCCACCGGAACATGGGTCGGCTACGAGCAGTACTTC. It codes for CATGTWVGYEQYF. The whole variable domain, filled in from reference TRBV15 and TRBJ2-7, reads DAMVIQNPRYQVTQFGKPVTLSCSQTLNHNVMYWYQQKSSQAPKLLFHYYDKDFNNEADTPDNFQSRRPNTSFCFLDIRSPGLGDTAMYLCATGTWVGYEQYFGPGTRLTVT.

The chain has TRBV7-6 and TRBJ1-2; 11 bases map to TRBD1. The germline gives CDR1 SGHVS, CDR2 FNYEAQ. CDR3 size: 16 residues. J was trimmed by 4 bases and V by 1 base; bases with no gene match: 5. This chain's CDR3 is CASSLGGQGATYGYTF. The CDR3 DNA reads TGTGCCAGCAGCTTAGGTGGACAGGGGGCCACCTATGGCTACACCTTC.

The table lists this clonotype with many counts. V and J are TRBV5-5 and TRBJ1-5, with D unclear. The CDR3 loop spans 15 amino acids. V was pared by 2 bases and J by 6 bases, with 15 bases between. Looked up from germline, CDR1 is SGHKS and CDR2 is YYEKEE (reference sequence). The CDR3 DNA sequence: TGTGCCAGCAGCTTTATTGTGTCCGATGGTCAGCCCCAGCATTTT. Translating it yields CASSFIVSDGQPQHF.

This clonotype was seen ten or more times. The chain has TRBV6-6 and TRBJ2-1, with D tentatively TRBD2 (5 bases). CDR1 and CDR2 from the germline V gene are MNHNY and SVGAGI (reference sequence). This CDR3 contains 16 residues. The V gene lost 0 bases and the J gene lost 8 bases, with 17 bases spanning the gap. The CDR3 here is CASSYSPSGIVYEQFF. In DNA, the CDR3 is TGTGCCAGCAGTTACTCACCCAGCGGTATTGTCTATGAGCAGTTCTTC.

This clonotype has ten or more counts. This chain links TRBV14 with TRBJ1-1; no clear D. Germline values: CDR1 SGHDN, CDR2 FVKESK. The CDR3 spans 12 residues. With 4 bases removed from V and 8 bases from J, the gap between germline ends came to 11 bases. The CDR3 sequence is CASSLPGPEAFF. The CDR3 DNA is TGTGCCAGCAGCCTCCCGGGCCCCGAAGCTTTCTTT.

This clonotype showed up many times. This chain connects TRBV27 to TRBJ1-6; 7 bases match TRBD1. Germline V gene sequence: CDR1 MNHEY, CDR2 SMNVEV (reference sequence). V lost 4 bases and J lost 7; bases outside the gene matches: 13. The CDR3 has 17 amino acids. CDR3 DNA sequence: TGTGCCAGCAGTTCACTTAAGACAGGGTTCGAGAATTCACCCCTCCACTTT. It translates to CASSSLKTGFENSPLHF.

This clonotype was counted a few times. This chain joins TRBV29-1 and TRBJ1-4, with TRBD1 matching 7 bases. Germline CDR1 is SQVTM and CDR2 is ANQGSEA. The CDR3 is 15 residues long. The V gene end was trimmed by 7 bases and the J gene end by 4 bases; junction bases not matched to a gene: 12. CDR3 nucleotide sequence: TGCAGCGCGTCCGCAGGGGGAGGCTATAATGAAAAACTGTTTTTT. Protein sequence: CSASAGGGYNEKLFF.

This clonotype was found a few times. The chain carries TRBV19 and TRBJ2-2; D gene uncertain. The ends were cut back, 5 bases at V and 5 bases at J, with 12 bases in the middle. Germline V CDR1 and CDR2: LNHDA, SQIVND (reference sequence). This CDR3 region has 14 residues. This CDR3 is CASSLAVTTGELFF. As DNA, the CDR3 is TGTGCCAGTAGTCTGGCGGTTACTACCGGGGAGCTGTTTTTT.

The chain combines TRBV19 with TRBJ1-5; 8 bases are a match to TRBD1. With 1 base clipped from V and 3 bases from J, the junction kept 5 bases outside the gene matches. This CDR3 region has 16 residues. The germline gives CDR1 LNHDA, CDR2 SQIVND (reference sequence). CDR3 loop: CASSIVRQGFNQPQHF. CDR3 bases: TGTGCCAGTAGTATAGTGAGACAGGGGTTCAATCAGCCCCAGCATTTT.

V gene TRBV27 combines with J gene TRBJ2-3; no clear D gene. V lost 5 bases and J lost 5, with 17 bases in between. Germline lookup yields CDR1 MNHEY and CDR2 SMNVEV (reference sequence). The CDR3 runs to 15 residues. In DNA form, the CDR3 reads TGTGCCAGCAGTCCGACCTCGTCCACGGGAGATACGCAGTATTTT. Translating it yields CASSPTSSTGDTQYF.